This TCR beta chain was identified in a study of OX40 agonist ivuxolimab in advanced cancers. Study-wide context: Each patient was given ivuxolimab into a vein every 2 weeks, at 0.01 to 10 mg/kg. Participants could have had prior anti-PD-1, anti-PD-L1 or anti-CTLA-4 therapy, and approximately 40% had some. Patients treated during dose escalation were battling hepatocellular carcinoma, melanoma, renal cell or head and neck cancer.

TCRdb's table, derived via immunoSEQ multiplex PCR, lists solely in-frame clones and lacks some. The data contain about 91,000 clones, around 87% of them singletons. CDR3 size: 16 residues. Germline-derived CDR1 and CDR2 are SGDLS and YYNGEE. V was shortened by 0 bases and J by 1 base, with 13 bases between the two germline ends. The chain has TRBV9 and TRBJ1-1; no reliable D call. The clonotype was recovered from an adult with an advanced solid tumor such as melanoma, head and neck, liver or kidney cancer. The material sequenced was CD4+ or CD8+ T cells sorted from blood, taken in a trial of the OX40 agonist ivuxolimab. DNA of the CDR3: TGTGCCAGCAGCGTAGCCTCGGACCCGAGGAACACTGAAGCTTTCTTT. It encodes CASSVASDPRNTEAFF.